Below, 6 T cell receptor beta chains from the same sample are listed, as sequenced in a study of T cell responses to AZD1222 COVID-19 vaccine. Sequencing used immunoSEQ multiplex PCR; TCRdb keeps in-frame clones, though not all of them. The profile shows roughly 180,000 clones, roughly 92% of them singletons. Sequencing used peripheral blood, obtained 28 days after the second AZD1222 dose. These TCRs come from an adult who received the AZD1222 COVID-19 vaccine.

The chain links TRBV7-2 to TRBJ1-5; D call uncertain. The germline CDR1 and CDR2 sequences are SGHTA and FQGNSA. The CDR3 spans 15 residues. Trimming shortened V by 2 bases and J by 6 bases, and 14 bases separated the two germline ends. CDR3 bases: TGTGCCAGCAGCTTACGGAGGGCTTCAGGTCAGCCCCAGCATTTT. Its protein product is CASSLRRASGQPQHF.

This clone has just one count. The chain employs TRBV10-3 and TRBJ1-1; no clear D. The CDR3 covers 19 residues. Germline loops: CDR1 ENHRY, CDR2 SYGVKD. The ends were cut back, 0 bases at V and 5 bases at J, with 25 bases in the middle. The chain's CDR3 is CAISESISDFGPARTEAFF. In DNA, the CDR3 is TGTGCCATCAGTGAGTCGATATCAGACTTTGGACCAGCGAGGACTGAAGCTTTCTTT.

The genes are TRBV9 and TRBJ1-1; possible D gene TRBD1, 5 bases. V lost 6 bases and J lost 3, with 18 bases in between. CDR1 is SGDLS and CDR2 is YYNGEE in the germline V gene. This CDR3 spans 15 amino acids. The CDR3 bases are TGTGCCAGCACCCCGGGGGGGTGGGGGGACACTGAAGCTTTCTTT. This encodes CASTPGGWGDTEAFF.

CDR3 DNA sequence: TGTGCCAGCACCCGCGGGGGCGACTACGAGCAGTACTTC. Its protein is CASTRGGDYEQYF. The chain combines TRBV3-1 (or the pseudogene TRBV3-2) with TRBJ2-7; D possibly corresponds to TRBD2 (7 bases). Per germline, CDR1 LGHDT and CDR2 YNNKEL (reference sequence). There are 13 residues in the CDR3. V was pared by 7 bases and J by 3 bases, with 13 bases between.

The chain links TRBV7-9 to TRBJ1-2; 8 positions agree with TRBD1. Germline lookup yields CDR1 SEHNR and CDR2 FQNEAQ (reference sequence). V was pared by 4 bases and J by 3 bases, with 13 bases of the junction left unmatched. The CDR3 is made up of 17 amino acids. The CDR3 sequence is CASSSGTGLRGYYGYTF. The DNA for the CDR3 is TGTGCCAGCAGCTCAGGGACAGGCCTTCGAGGGTACTATGGCTACACCTTC. Full variable domain (outside the CDR3, taken from reference TRBV7-9 and TRBJ1-2): DTGVSQNPRHKITKRGQNVTFRCDPISEHNRLYWYRQTLGQGPEFLTYFQNEAQLEKSRLLSDRFSAERPKGSFSTLEIQRTEQGDSAMYLCASSSGTGLRGYYGYTFGSGTRLTVV.

The chain is built from TRBV6-2 or TRBV6-3 and TRBJ2-3; D remains ambiguous. Trimming stripped 2 bases from V and 5 bases from J, with 2 bases between. Germline CDR1 and CDR2: MNHEY and SVGEGT. The CDR3 length is 11 residues. The CDR3 region is CASSYEDTQYF. The CDR3 coding sequence is TGTGCCAGCAGTTACGAAGATACGCAGTATTTT.